Below, 31 T cell receptor beta chains from the same sample are listed, as sequenced in a study of human T cells and chemical hapten exposure. The time point was: patch test 2, 6 weeks after DPC sensitization. Treatment in this sample: therapeutic diphenylcyclopropenone sensitization with weekly scalp DPC. TCRdb called the RACE reads again in MiXCR, with one record for every CDR3 protein. The repertoire includes roughly 94,000 distinct CDR3 sequences, 9.3% of them detected once, and more than 2% sits in the top ten. Source: whole blood, taken in connection with sensitization to the hapten diphenylcyclopropenone (DPC). These receptors all stem from a woman aged 35 to 49 with alopecia areata. Some clones in this sample may be carry-over from other donors' samples.

The chain combines TRBV12-3 or TRBV12-4 with TRBJ2-7; 7 nucleotides align to TRBD2. This CDR3 is built from 15 residues. After removal of 4 bases from V and 4 bases from J, the junction contained 10 bases not matched to a gene. In DNA, the CDR3 is TGTGCCAGCAGTTCAATACGGACTAGGCTATACGAGCAGTACTTC. Translation gives CASSSIRTRLYEQYF.

This clonotype appeared many times. This rearrangement joins TRBV4-3 to TRBJ2-3; D gene unclear. Germline assignment: CDR1 LGHNA and CDR2 YSLEER. The CDR3 spans 14 residues. V lost 3 bases and J 2 bases, leaving 9 bases between the germline ends. CDR3 DNA: TGCGCCAGCAGCCACACACAAAACACAGATACGCAGTATTTT. The encoded protein is CASSHTQNTDTQYF.

The sample holds a few counts of this clonotype. This chain uses TRBV5-1 with TRBJ2-2; D may be TRBD1 or TRBD2 (5 bases each). The CDR3 runs 15 residues. The V and J ends lost 3 bases and 5 bases respectively, with 14 bases between them. CDR1 is SGHRS and CDR2 is YFSETQ in the germline V gene. CDR3 DNA sequence: TGCGCCAGCAGCTCTGGGGACCATGAGACCGGGGAGCTGTTTTTT. Translated: CASSSGDHETGELFF. Together with reference TRBV5-1 and TRBJ2-2, the CDR3 gives the full variable domain: KAGVTQTPRYLIKTRGQQVTLSCSPISGHRSVSWYQQTPGQGLQFLFEYFSETQRNKGNFPGRFSGRQFSNSRSEMNVSTLELGDSALYLCASSSGDHETGELFFGEGSRLTVL.

The DNA of the CDR3 is TGTGCCAGCAGCTTGGAGGGGGAGGGCCGGAATGAGCAGTTCTTC. Translation: CASSLEGEGRNEQFF. The chain couples TRBV5-4 to TRBJ2-1, with D tentatively TRBD2 (7 bases). Looked up from germline, CDR1 is SGHNT and CDR2 is YYREEE (reference sequence). The CDR3 is 15 amino acids. V lost 0 bases, J lost 7 bases, and 14 bases lay in between.

The table lists this clonotype with a few counts. J is TRBJ2-7 and V is TRBV11-2, with TRBD1 matching 10 bases. Germline V gene data show CDR1 as SGHAT and CDR2 as FQNNGV. The CDR3 consists of 18 residues. The V segment lost 1 base and the J segment 2 bases; nucleotides outside the gene matches: 11. CDR3 bases: TGTGCCAGCAGCTTAGGATGGACAGGGGGTAGTACAACCTACGAGCAGTACTTC. Amino acids: CASSLGWTGGSTTYEQYF.

This clonotype has at least ten counts. V is TRBV28 and J is TRBJ2-4, with D possibly being TRBD1 (6 bases). Germline V lookup: CDR1 MDHEN, CDR2 SYDVKM. With 3 bases removed from V and 0 bases from J, the gap between germline ends came to 15 bases. CDR3 length equals 17 residues. CDR3 region: CASSLPTGPLAKNIQYF. The CDR3 DNA is TGTGCCAGCAGTTTGCCGACAGGCCCACTAGCCAAAAACATTCAGTACTTC.

This clonotype was seen repeatedly, ten times or more. The rearrangement joins TRBV10-3 to TRBJ2-7; D is perhaps TRBD1 (6 bases). V lost 6 bases, J lost 4 bases, and 13 bases lay in between. The CDR3 runs to 13 residues. Germline loops: CDR1 ENHRY, CDR2 SYGVKD. The DNA of the CDR3 is TGTGCCATCAGCGCCGACAGGCTATACGAGCAGTACTTC. It is translated as CAISADRLYEQYF.

This clonotype is termed medium-sized. The chain employs TRBV7-6 and TRBJ2-2, with TRBD1 matching over 9 bases. CDR1 is SGHVS, CDR2 FNYEAQ, per germline. V shed 5 bases, J shed 4 bases, and the junction held 8 bases outside the gene matches. The CDR3 has 16 residues. The CDR3, as DNA: TGTGCCAGCAGCCCCCGGGACAGGGACCCCACCGGGGAGCTGTTTTTT. Encoded protein: CASSPRDRDPTGELFF.

This clonotype was seen a few times. The rearrangement links TRBV7-2 to TRBJ1-6; weak D call: TRBD1 (6 bases). Between the trimmed V and J ends, which lost 3 bases and 17 bases, there was a span of 17 bases. Per the germline V gene, CDR1 is SGHTA and CDR2 is FQGNSA. There are 13 residues in the CDR3. CDR3 loop: CASSFEGGRLFHF. CDR3 in DNA: TGTGCCAGCAGCTTCGAGGGGGGTCGACTATTCCACTTT. The entire variable domain, with the rest obtained from reference TRBV7-2 and TRBJ1-6, is as follows: GAGVSQSPSNKVTEKGKDVELRCDPISGHTALYWYRQSLGQGLEFLIYFQGNSAPDKSGLPSDRFSAERTGGSVSTLTIQRTQQEDSAVYLCASSFEGGRLFHFGNGTRLTVT.

This clonotype has just a few counts. J is TRBJ2-7 and V is TRBV7-9; D gene uncertain. There are 10 residues in the CDR3. V gave up 5 bases and J gave up 6 bases, with 5 bases separating them. Germline CDR1 is SEHNR and CDR2 is FQNEAQ (reference sequence). CDR3 DNA sequence: TGTGCCAGCAGCACTCTCGAGCAGTACTTC. This encodes CASSTLEQYF.

V usage is TRBV30 and J usage is TRBJ1-5; D ambiguous. V shed 5 bases and J shed 5 bases, with 7 bases lying between them. This CDR3 has 11 amino acids. CDR1 is GTSNPN and CDR2 is SVGIG in the germline V gene (reference sequence). The CDR3 DNA sequence: TGTGCCTGGGGGCTGGATCAGCCCCAGCATTTT. Encoded protein: CAWGLDQPQHF.

This clonotype was picked up many times. This rearrangement joins TRBV12-3 or TRBV12-4 to TRBJ2-2, with D perhaps matching TRBD1 (5 bases). The V and J ends lost 8 bases and 11 bases respectively, with 12 bases between them. This CDR3 spans 11 amino acids. The CDR3 region is CASAYQGELFF. For the CDR3, the DNA is TGTGCCAGCGCCTACCAGGGAGAGCTGTTTTTT.

This clonotype was observed a handful of times. The chain uses TRBV5-5 and TRBJ2-5; the match to TRBD1 covers 10 bases. Germline trimming cut 4 bases from V and 5 bases from J; bases unmatched to any gene: 5. CDR3 length equals 14 residues. Germline V gene sequence: CDR1 SGHKS, CDR2 YYEKEE (reference sequence). This chain's CDR3 is CASSLGQGVETQYF. The CDR3 bases are TGTGCCAGCAGCCTTGGACAGGGGGTGGAGACCCAGTACTTC.

At least ten counts were recorded for this clonotype. The chain is built from TRBV27 and TRBJ2-7, with D perhaps matching TRBD1 or TRBD2 (6 bases each). The ends were cut back, 3 bases at V and 2 bases at J, with 17 bases in the middle. CDR3 length: 16 amino acids. The V gene's germline CDR1 is MNHEY and CDR2 SMNVEV (reference sequence). The chain's CDR3 is CASSLWPGAVTYEQYF. Written as DNA, the CDR3 is TGTGCCAGCAGTTTGTGGCCGGGGGCCGTCACCTACGAGCAGTACTTC.

This clonotype came up many times. This chain joins TRBV6-6 and TRBJ2-7; D is possibly TRBD2 (6 bases). The CDR3 is 15 residues long. The V end was cut by 6 bases, the J end by 2 bases, with 17 bases between. CDR1 and CDR2 from the germline V gene are MNHNY and SVGAGI (reference sequence). In DNA form, the CDR3 reads TGTGCCAGCAGAACCCTCGCTAGCGAGCCCTACGAGCAGTACTTC. Translated, it gives CASRTLASEPYEQYF.

This clonotype was seen more than once but under ten times. The genes are TRBV29-1 and TRBJ1-1, with 7 bases lining up with TRBD1. CDR3 length: 14 residues. From germline, CDR1 is SQVTM and CDR2 ANQGSEA. V lost 0 bases to trimming and J lost 4 bases; unmatched junction nucleotides: 5. CDR3 in DNA: TGCAGCGTTGAAGAAGATGACAGGGTCACTGAAGCTTTCTTT. Translated: CSVEEDDRVTEAFF.

The chain has TRBV18 and TRBJ2-3; D gene uncertain. V shed 1 base and J shed 5 bases, with 7 bases lying between them. CDR1 and CDR2 from the germline V gene are KGHSH and LQKENI. The CDR3 has 13 residues. CDR3: CASSPRTGDTQYF. CDR3 DNA: TGTGCCAGCTCACCACGTACCGGAGATACGCAGTATTTT.

This clonotype appeared many times. V is TRBV3-1 and J is TRBJ2-7; perhaps TRBD1 as D (5 bases). Germline V CDR1 and CDR2: LGHDT, YNNKEL (reference sequence). This CDR3 has 13 amino acids. The ends were cut back, 4 bases at V and 7 bases at J, with 14 bases in the middle. Written as DNA, the CDR3 is TGTGCCAGCAGCCTTCAGGGTCGACGGGAGCAGTACTTC. Translation: CASSLQGRREQYF.

This clonotype was observed a handful of times. The chain uses TRBV28 and TRBJ1-2; the match to TRBD1 covers 7 bases. Germline trimming cut 6 bases from V and 8 bases from J; bases unmatched to any gene: 3. CDR3 size: 11 residues. In germline, CDR1 is MDHEN, CDR2 SYDVKM. CDR3 nucleotides: TGTGCCAGCAGCGACAGGGAAGGCTACACCTTC. Translated: CASSDREGYTF.

The chain couples TRBV11-2 to TRBJ2-1; possible D gene TRBD2, 5 bases. CDR3 size: 15 residues. CDR1 SGHAT and CDR2 FQNNGV come from the germline V gene. Deletions cut 5 bases from V and 0 bases from J, with 11 bases between. CDR3 DNA sequence: TGTGCCAGCAGCCCTCCAGCGGCCTCCTACAATGAGCAGTTCTTC. Residues: CASSPPAASYNEQFF. Combining the CDR3 with reference TRBV11-2 and TRBJ2-1 gives the whole variable domain EAGVAQSPRYKIIEKRQSVAFWCNPISGHATLYWYQQILGQGPKLLIQFQNNGVVDDSQLPKDRFSAERLKGVDSTLKIQPAKLEDSAVYLCASSPPAASYNEQFFGPGTRLTVL.

As regards this clonotype: One end of the junction is discordant with germline, which a read error may explain. The rearrangement links TRBV7-7 to TRBJ2-5; D is uncertain. From germline, CDR1 is SSHAT and CDR2 FNYEAQ (reference sequence). The CDR3 is 13 amino acids. The CDR3 nucleotides read TGTGCTAGCAGCCAAGACGATCAAGAGACCCAGTACTTC. As protein: CASSQDDQETQYF.

This clonotype was counted ten times or more. The chain has TRBV12-3 or TRBV12-4 and TRBJ2-1; 13 bases match TRBD2. With V trimmed by 5 bases and J by 7 bases, 5 bases remained unmatched. The CDR3 consists of 15 residues. CDR3 coding DNA: TGTGCCAGCAGTAGACTAGCGGGAGGTCGAAATGAGCAGTTCTTC. It specifies CASSRLAGGRNEQFF.

This clonotype appeared a few times. CDR3 sequence: CASRTSGSDEQFF. Here the CDR3 DNA reads TGTGCCAGCAGGACTAGCGGGAGCGATGAGCAGTTCTTC. V gene TRBV27 combines with J gene TRBJ2-1; 12 positions agree with TRBD2. There are 13 residues in the CDR3. Germline lookup yields CDR1 MNHEY and CDR2 SMNVEV (reference sequence). V shed 6 bases, J shed 8 bases, and the junction held 2 bases outside the gene matches.

This chain joins TRBV7-2 and TRBJ2-1; TRBD2 aligns across 7 bases. Trimming cost V 1 base and J 6 bases; bases outside gene matches: 3. This CDR3 region has 14 residues. Germline V gene data show CDR1 as SGHTA and CDR2 as FQGNSA. The CDR3 loop is CASSLVRGVNEQFF. In nucleotides, the CDR3 is TGTGCCAGCAGCTTAGTACGGGGGGTCAATGAGCAGTTCTTC.

J is TRBJ1-5 and V is TRBV28; a possible D gene is TRBD1 (5 bases). Trimming took off 6 bases at V and 3 bases at J, with 18 bases between the two ends. The CDR3 consists of 16 residues. Per germline, CDR1 MDHEN and CDR2 SYDVKM. The CDR3 DNA is TGTGCCAGCAGCCCGGCGGGGGGGAGGAACAATCAGCCCCAGCATTTT. Translation: CASSPAGGRNNQPQHF.

This clonotype was counted at least ten times. V is TRBV7-2 and J is TRBJ1-4; no reliable D call. Germline CDR1 is SGHTA and CDR2 is FQGNSA. V was pared by 5 bases and J by 3 bases, with 13 bases between. This CDR3 has 15 amino acids. The CDR3 region is CASSRRELPNEKLFF. Here the CDR3 DNA reads TGTGCCAGCAGCCGGAGGGAGCTTCCTAATGAAAAACTGTTTTTT. The whole variable domain, remainder taken from reference TRBV7-2 and TRBJ1-4, is GAGVSQSPSNKVTEKGKDVELRCDPISGHTALYWYRQSLGQGLEFLIYFQGNSAPDKSGLPSDRFSAERTGGSVSTLTIQRTQQEDSAVYLCASSRRELPNEKLFFGSGTQLSVL.

At least ten counts were recorded for this clonotype. CDR3 loop: CASSVLGSPYNEQFF. CDR3 DNA sequence: TGTGCCAGCAGTGTCTTAGGGAGTCCCTACAATGAGCAGTTCTTC. V usage is TRBV27 and J usage is TRBJ2-1, with D perhaps matching TRBD2 (5 bases). CDR3 length equals 15 residues. Trimming stripped 5 bases from V and 2 bases from J, with 13 bases between. Per the germline V gene, CDR1 is MNHEY and CDR2 is SMNVEV (reference sequence).

The J gene is TRBJ2-5, the V gene TRBV7-8; TRBD1 matches 9 bases. CDR3 length equals 14 residues. The germline gives CDR1 SGHVS, CDR2 FQNEAQ. V lost 7 bases to trimming and J lost 2 bases; unmatched junction nucleotides: 5. CDR3: CASNTGTGQETQYF. The CDR3 DNA reads as TGTGCCAGCAACACCGGGACAGGGCAAGAGACCCAGTACTTC.

This clonotype was counted between two and nine times. The rearrangement uses TRBV3-1 and TRBJ1-6; TRBD1 is a possible D gene (6 bases). V was trimmed by 4 bases and J by 7 bases, leaving 11 bases between them. Germline V gene lookup returns CDR1 LGHDT and CDR2 YNNKEL (reference sequence). The CDR3 runs to 14 residues. In DNA form, the CDR3 reads TGTGCCAGCAGCCCCGGGACATCCAATTCACCCCTCCACTTT. It encodes CASSPGTSNSPLHF.

Judged by abundance, this clonotype is medium-sized (0.01 to 0.1%). The chain is built from TRBV28 and TRBJ2-3; 11 positions match TRBD2. The CDR3 contains 17 residues. Trimming removed 5 bases from V and 1 base from J; junction bases left unmatched: 8. Germline V gene lookup returns CDR1 MDHEN and CDR2 SYDVKM. The CDR3 DNA sequence: TGTGCCAGCAGTGCAGGACTAGCGGGCCGCCGCACAGATACGCAGTATTTT. This translates into CASSAGLAGRRTDTQYF.

In this sample, this clonotype turned up a few times. The chain recombines TRBV4-3 with TRBJ1-5; D is unresolved. Trimming removed 1 base at V and 4 bases at J, with 5 bases between. The CDR3 totals 13 residues. Germline CDR1 and CDR2: LGHNA and YSLEER. CDR3 region: CASSQARNQPQHF. CDR3 in DNA: TGCGCCAGCAGCCAAGCACGGAATCAGCCCCAGCATTTT.